Reported below is one T cell receptor beta chain. Its cognate antigen has yet to be identified. There are no base qualities to consult, and no much larger clone falls within one base. The entry originates in a study of OX40 agonist ivuxolimab in advanced cancers. Looking at the study overall: Ivuxolimab was a fully human IgG2 agonistic monoclonal antibody targeting the costimulatory receptor OX40 (CD134). A male proportion of roughly 80% and a mean age of roughly 58 years, ranging from 23 to 79, were recorded for the dose-escalation cohort. Of the 52 patients in dose escalation, 19 had hepatocellular carcinoma, some 15 had melanoma, 9 had renal cell carcinoma and 9 had head and neck cancer. The point of sequencing TCRbeta in the periphery was to test whether ivuxolimab changed TCR sequence diversity and drove clonal T-cell expansion. Intravenous ivuxolimab was administered to patients every 2 weeks at six dose levels: 0.01, 0.1, 0.3, 1.5, 3 and 10 mg/kg. Three dose-escalation patients achieved partial responses, one with hepatocellular carcinoma and two with cutaneous melanoma. The paper reports the monotherapy dose-escalation portion (N of about 50 patients) of the phase I ivuxolimab trial. Patients were allowed to have had prior anti-PD-1, anti-PD-L1 or anti-CTLA-4 therapy, and 40% of the dose-escalation patients had been treated with checkpoint inhibitors. Study-wide findings and limitations: Clonal expansion of both CD4+ and CD8+ blood T cells was observed from baseline to week 6 at doses 0.1 to 3.0 mg/kg. Low levels of normalized T-cell clonal expansion were also seen in some patients who did not respond. In the 0.1-3.0 mg/kg groups, partial responders were among the patients with the lowest normalized peripheral clonal expansion, particularly in CD8+ T cells. After ivuxolimab, more expanded clones were found on average in CD8+ T cells than in CD4+ T cells. The antigen specificity of the peripheral T cells that underwent clonal expansion was not determined.

For sequencing of the TCRbeta CDR3 region, genomic DNA was extracted from the sorted cells. The immunoSEQ Assay was used for sequencing of TCRbeta CDR3 regions. TCRdb provides this immuneACCESS table in a form limited to in-frame rearrangements. Some clones are lacking; in checked studies, under half of them reflect an unresolved V gene, and why the rest are absent is not known. This sample comprises about 82,000 clones, about 91% of them detected only once. The biggest ten clones account for about 2.5% of the sample. CDR1 and CDR2 were assigned from the germline V gene as MGHRA and YSYEKL. Trimming at the junction amounts to 0 bases on V and 4 bases on J, and the germline ends lie 21 bases apart. The CDR3 measures 18 amino acids from cysteine to phenylalanine. Solely the CDR3 DNA is kept, with 54 bases framed from the first base. The trial excluded patients who had a history of autoimmune disease or were on systemic immunosuppression. Peripheral blood for TCR sequencing was collected from all dose cohorts at baseline, on cycle 4 day 1, and on cycle 7 day 1. Samples were obtained from an open-label, multicenter, first-in-human phase I dose-escalation trial of ivuxolimab. Adults with locally advanced or metastatic head and neck squamous cell, hepatocellular, melanoma or renal cell carcinoma were enrolled in the trial. Before TCR sequencing, CD4+ T cells and CD8+ T cells were sorted from peripheral blood as separate populations.

This receptor was identified in an adult with an advanced solid tumor such as melanoma, head and neck, liver or kidney cancer. The sample was CD4+ or CD8+ T cells sorted from blood, taken in a trial of the OX40 agonist ivuxolimab. The chain links TRBV4-1 with TRBJ1-1; the D gene is perhaps TRBD1, on 6 matching bases. The sequence in DNA is TGCGCCAGCAGCCAAGAACTGGGCAGGGGCGCAGGTAGCACTGAAGCTTTCTTT. Its protein reads: CASSQELGRGAGSTEAFF.